The rows below give T cell receptor beta chains drawn from one sample of a study of siplizumab effects on memory and regulatory T cells. Data came from immunoSEQ multiplex PCR; TCRdb stores just in-frame clones and leaves some out. The sample comprises tens of thousands of clones, about 94% of which are singletons, and approximately 17% rests with the top ten. The sequenced sample consisted of CD8+ T cells sorted from blood. The source is a human donor in good health. Each CDR3 is given with its conserved first and last residue. Each record gives: V gene, J gene, D gene, clone size, CDR3 protein, CDR3 DNA. A D gene is named only where the DNA matches it firmly. Clone size is stated in some rows and not others, as once, few, many or a class when expanded.

TRBV4-1	TRBJ2-7	NA	NA	CASSQAGSPSYEQYF	TGCGCCAGCAGCCAAGCGGGATCCCCGTCCTACGAGCAGTACTTC
TRBV19	TRBJ1-2	NA	NA	CASQIEGRRASNYGYTF	TGTGCCAGCCAAATCGAGGGAAGAAGAGCGTCTAACTATGGCTACACCTTC
TRBV5-8	TRBJ1-1	NA	NA	CASSLAWDTEAFF	TGTGCCAGCAGCTTGGCCTGGGACACTGAAGCTTTCTTT
TRBV19	TRBJ2-5	TRBD2	NA	CASSILAGVQETQYF	TGTGCCAGTAGTATTCTGGCGGGGGTACAAGAGACCCAGTACTTC
TRBV7-8	TRBJ2-7	NA	NA	CASSLGVDGGSSYEQYF	TGTGCCAGCAGCCTAGGCGTCGACGGAGGGAGCTCCTACGAGCAGTACTTC
TRBV5-1	TRBJ2-1	TRBD2	NA	CASSAQGLAGRSSYNEQFF	TGCGCCAGCAGCGCCCAGGGACTAGCGGGTAGGAGCTCCTACAATGAGCAGTTCTTC
TRBV2	TRBJ2-1	TRBD1	NA	CASREPRTGGNNEQFF	TGTGCCAGCAGGGAGCCTAGGACAGGGGGGAACAATGAGCAGTTCTTC
TRBV13	TRBJ2-5	NA	NA	CASSLVSATEQYF	TGTGCCAGCAGCTTAGTTTCAGCTACGGAGCAGTACTTC
TRBV5-1	TRBJ2-1	TRBD1	NA	CASSPDRARVSNEQFF	TGCGCCAGCAGCCCTGACAGGGCTCGCGTTAGCAATGAGCAGTTCTTC
TRBV28	TRBJ2-7	TRBD1	NA	CASSFGDRGRYEQYF	TGTGCCAGCAGTTTCGGGGACAGGGGTCGATACGAGCAGTACTTC
TRBV4-1	TRBJ1-1	NA	NA	CASSQDYRLNTEAFF	TGCGCCAGCAGCCAAGATTACCGCCTGAACACTGAAGCTTTCTTT
TRBV4-1	TRBJ2-2	NA	once	CASSQEGGERDIGTGELFF	TGCGCCAGCAGCCAAGAGGGGGGAGAACGAGACATAGGCACCGGGGAGCTGTTTTTT
TRBV27	TRBJ2-1	NA	NA	CASSVGTGTYNEQFF	TGTGCCAGCTCCGTGGGAACGGGGACGTACAATGAGCAGTTCTTC
TRBV19	TRBJ2-7	TRBD1	NA	CASSADRVEQYF	TGTGCCAGTAGTGCCGACAGGGTTGAGCAGTACTTC
TRBV4-1	TRBJ1-5	NA	NA	CASSQDEGEGQPQHF	TGCGCCAGCAGCCAAGATGAGGGGGAGGGTCAGCCCCAGCATTTT
TRBV2	TRBJ2-6	TRBD1	NA	CASSEQGAEGANVLTF	TGTGCCAGCAGCGAACAGGGGGCGGAGGGGGCCAACGTCCTGACTTTC
TRBV28	TRBJ2-2	TRBD1	NA	CASRLTGASTGELFF	TGTGCCAGCAGGTTAACAGGGGCCAGCACCGGGGAGCTGTTTTTT
TRBV15	TRBJ1-1	NA	NA	CATHDYGTEAFF	TGTGCCACCCACGATTATGGCACTGAAGCTTTCTTT
TRBV11-2	TRBJ2-1	NA	NA	CASSSPSTPGDEQFF	TGTGCCAGCAGCTCCCCCAGCACACCTGGCGATGAGCAGTTCTTC
TRBV19	TRBJ2-2	NA	NA	CASTTLGDVGNTGELFF	TGTGCCAGTACCACGTTGGGGGACGTCGGGAACACCGGGGAGCTGTTTTTT
TRBV4-1	TRBJ2-7	TRBD2	once	CASSHKYSGATYEQYF	TGCGCCAGCAGCCATAAGTACAGCGGGGCTACCTACGAGCAGTACTTC
TRBV29-1	TRBJ1-1	NA	few	CSVHREAFF	TGCAGCGTTCATAGAGAAGCTTTCTTT
TRBV4-1	TRBJ2-7	TRBD1	NA	CASSQVGTGGWYEQYF	TGCGCCAGCAGCCAAGTAGGGACAGGGGGCTGGTACGAGCAGTACTTC
TRBV4-1	TRBJ2-7	NA	NA	CASSQVGSYEQYF	TGCGCCAGCAGCCAAGTCGGGTCCTACGAGCAGTACTTC
TRBV19	TRBJ1-6	NA	NA	CASSIGTSSYNSPLHF	TGTGCCAGTAGTATTGGGACAAGCTCCTATAATTCACCCCTCCACTTT
TRBV13	TRBJ2-3	NA	NA	CASSYPSDTDTQYF	TGTGCCAGCAGCTACCCTTCGGACACAGATACGCAGTATTTT
TRBV13	TRBJ1-2	NA	NA	CASSPANGYTF	TGTGCCAGCAGCCCCGCCAATGGCTACACCTTC
TRBV9	TRBJ2-5	NA	NA	CASSVGGSETQYF	TGTGCCAGCAGCGTAGGAGGATCCGAGACCCAGTACTTC
TRBV7-2	TRBJ2-5	NA	NA	CASSFPRERQETQYF	TGTGCCAGCAGCTTCCCGCGGGAAAGACAAGAGACCCAGTACTTC
TRBV11-2	TRBJ2-7	NA	NA	CASSFTTGIYEQYF	TGTGCCAGCAGCTTTACTACAGGGATTTACGAGCAGTACTTC
TRBV30	TRBJ1-5	NA	once	CAWSHMGSQPQHF	TGTGCCTGGAGTCATATGGGGTCTCAGCCCCAGCATTTT
TRBV7-2	TRBJ1-5	NA	NA	CASSLARRGANQPQHF	TGTGCCAGCAGCTTAGCTCGCAGGGGCGCCAATCAGCCCCAGCATTTT
TRBV27	TRBJ1-4	NA	NA	CASTPFPEGDREKLFF	TGTGCCAGCACACCCTTCCCCGAGGGAGATCGCGAAAAACTGTTTTTT
TRBV28	TRBJ1-1	NA	NA	CASSDHLPMNTEAFF	TGTGCCAGCAGTGACCACCTGCCGATGAACACTGAAGCTTTCTTT
TRBV27	TRBJ2-3	TRBD1	NA	CASSDGTGGVNTQYF	TGTGCCAGCAGTGACGGGACAGGGGGCGTAAATACGCAGTATTTT
TRBV9	TRBJ2-2	NA	NA	CASSVEGGPTGELFF	TGTGCCAGCAGCGTAGAAGGAGGGCCCACCGGGGAGCTGTTTTTT
TRBV6-5	TRBJ2-3	NA	NA	CASSYSGDTQYF	TGTGCCAGCAGTTACTCGGGAGATACGCAGTATTTT
TRBV25-1	TRBJ2-5	NA	NA	CASSAYRDQQETQYF	TGTGCCAGCAGTGCATACAGGGACCAACAAGAGACCCAGTACTTC
TRBV27	TRBJ2-3	TRBD2	NA	CASSGRATDTQYF	TGTGCCAGTAGCGGGAGGGCCACAGATACGCAGTATTTT
TRBV7-3	TRBJ2-1	NA	NA	CASSLTARGNEQFF	TGTGCCAGCAGCTTAACTGCTAGGGGCAATGAGCAGTTCTTC
TRBV13	TRBJ2-3	NA	NA	CASRPMAGLRDTQYF	TGTGCCAGCCGCCCTATGGCAGGGTTAAGAGATACGCAGTATTTT
TRBV28	TRBJ2-7	NA	NA	CASSPKGYEQYF	TGTGCCAGCAGTCCCAAGGGCTACGAGCAGTACTTC
TRBV7-9	TRBJ1-5	TRBD1	NA	CASSLAGGDQPQHF	TGTGCCAGCAGCTTAGCAGGGGGCGATCAGCCCCAGCATTTT
TRBV4-1	TRBJ1-2	TRBD1	once	CASSQEPGQGNDGYTF	TGCGCCAGCAGCCAAGAGCCCGGACAGGGGAATGATGGCTACACCTTC
TRBV27	TRBJ2-3	NA	NA	CASSSNADTQYF	TGTGCCAGCAGTAGTAATGCAGATACGCAGTATTTT
TRBV13	TRBJ2-5	TRBD2	few	CASSPNPTSGLGTQYF	TGTGCCAGCAGCCCCAATCCTACTAGCGGTTTGGGGACCCAGTACTTC
TRBV27	TRBJ2-7	NA	NA	CASSLGADGYEQYF	TGTGCCAGCAGTTTGGGGGCAGATGGATACGAGCAGTACTTC
TRBV7-9	TRBJ2-3	TRBD2	NA	CASSSLLAGVLTDTQYF	TGTGCCAGCAGCTCCCTTCTAGCGGGAGTTTTGACAGATACGCAGTATTTT